This entry lists 17 T cell receptor beta chains sequenced from one sample in a study of blood T cell repertoires in COVID-19. Clones were read by immunoSEQ multiplex PCR, and TCRdb kept only the in-frame ones, dropping some. Among approximately 300,000 clones, roughly 90% were seen once, and the ten largest hold almost 4%. Sequencing was carried out using PBMCs or T cells enriched from blood (not recorded which). These receptors were obtained from a woman aged 30 to 39 who had been exposed to COVID-19.

The chain has TRBV7-2 and TRBJ1-2; 7 bases agree with TRBD1. The ends lost 4 bases at V and 8 bases at J; junction bases unmatched: 7. CDR1 is SGHTA, CDR2 FQGNSA, per germline. The CDR3 contains 13 residues. The CDR3 DNA reads as TGTGCCAGCAGCTCCGACAGGGTTGGGGGCTACACCTTC. Encoded protein: CASSSDRVGGYTF.

The rearrangement links TRBV9 to TRBJ1-6; 7 bases match TRBD1. Germline CDR1 reads SGDLS; CDR2 reads YYNGEE. Trimming cost V 0 bases and J 5 bases; bases outside gene matches: 2. The CDR3 is made up of 15 amino acids. CDR3 coding DNA: TGTGCCAGCAGCGTAGTAGGGACAGATAATTCACCCCTCCACTTT. Its protein product is CASSVVGTDNSPLHF.

The chain has TRBV7-6 and TRBJ2-4, with TRBD2 identical over 9 bases. Germline lookup yields CDR1 SGHVS and CDR2 FNYEAQ. V lost 5 bases to trimming and J lost 0 bases; unmatched junction nucleotides: 17. CDR3 length: 20 amino acids. The CDR3 region has the DNA TGTGCCAGCAGCAACCGTGTAGGAAGCGGGGGGTCACTAGCCAAAAACATTCAGTACTTC. Translated, it gives CASSNRVGSGGSLAKNIQYF.

The V call is TRBV3-1 (or the pseudogene TRBV3-2), the J call TRBJ1-2, with 8 bases lining up with TRBD1. Germline V gene data show CDR1 as LGHDT and CDR2 as YNNKEL (reference sequence). J gave up 2 bases and V 3 bases, and 11 bases lay outside the gene matches. The CDR3 has 17 amino acids. The CDR3 spells CASSHYIRDRRNYGYTF. For the CDR3, the DNA is TGTGCCAGCAGCCATTATATCCGGGACAGGAGAAACTATGGCTACACCTTC.

The rearrangement links TRBV7-6 to TRBJ2-2, with D tentatively TRBD1 (6 bases). Trimming shortened V by 4 bases and J by 2 bases, and 11 bases separated the two germline ends. CDR1 is SGHVS, CDR2 FNYEAQ, per germline. The CDR3 consists of 15 residues. The CDR3 loop reads CASSYRDTNTGELFF. CDR3 bases: TGTGCCAGCAGCTACCGGGACACCAACACCGGGGAGCTGTTTTTT.

This chain connects TRBV7-2 to TRBJ2-7; TRBD1 matches at 7 bases. V lost 4 bases to trimming and J lost 0 bases; unmatched junction nucleotides: 3. CDR1 is SGHTA and CDR2 is FQGNSA in the germline V gene. This CDR3 spans 14 amino acids. The CDR3 coding sequence is TGTGCCAGCAGCTACCGGGACAGCTCCTACGAGCAGTACTTC. Its translation is CASSYRDSSYEQYF.

V gene TRBV7-2 combines with J gene TRBJ2-1; D might be TRBD2 (5 bases). Germline lookup yields CDR1 SGHTA and CDR2 FQGNSA. Trimming took off 1 base at V and 6 bases at J, with 10 bases between the two ends. This CDR3 is built from 14 residues. CDR3 region: CASSLDPSSNEQFF. CDR3 in DNA: TGTGCCAGCAGCTTAGATCCTAGCAGCAATGAGCAGTTCTTC.

The gene calls are TRBV12-5 and TRBJ2-2; 7 bases are a match to TRBD1. The V gene end was trimmed by 6 bases and the J gene end by 4 bases; junction bases not matched to a gene: 5. The CDR3 totals 14 residues. CDR1 is LGHNT and CDR2 is FRNRAP in the germline V gene. The CDR3 here is CASGDRVRTGELFF. CDR3 bases: TGTGCTAGTGGCGACAGGGTACGCACCGGGGAGCTGTTTTTT. Full variable domain (missing parts from reference TRBV12-5 and TRBJ2-2): DARVTQTPRHKVTEMGQEVTMRCQPILGHNTVFWYRQTMMQGLELLAYFRNRAPLDDSGMPKDRFSAEMPDATLATLKIQPSEPRDSAVYFCASGDRVRTGELFFGEGSRLTVL.

The rearrangement links TRBV7-2 to TRBJ1-1, with unresolved D. The CDR3 sequence is 13 residues long. Trimming removed 1 base from V and 1 base from J, with 4 bases in between. Looked up from germline, CDR1 is SGHTA and CDR2 is FQGNSA. The CDR3 protein is CASSLDRNTEAFF. CDR3 bases: TGTGCCAGCAGCTTAGATAGGAACACTGAAGCTTTCTTT.

The chain links TRBV4-2 to TRBJ1-5; possible D gene TRBD1, 6 bases. The CDR3 has 18 residues. CDR1 LGHNA and CDR2 YNFKEQ come from the germline V gene. V was shortened by 0 bases and J by 7 bases, with 22 bases between the two germline ends. The CDR3 coding sequence is TGTGCCAGCAGCCAAGATTTAGGGGGAATGGGCAGGGGCCAGCCCCAGCATTTT. It encodes CASSQDLGGMGRGQPQHF.

The chain has TRBV7-8 and TRBJ1-2; TRBD1 might be the D (5 bases). The germline CDR1 and CDR2 sequences are SGHVS and FQNEAQ. The CDR3 has 17 amino acids. With 1 base removed from V and 0 bases from J, the gap between germline ends came to 15 bases. In DNA form, the CDR3 reads TGTGCCAGCAGCTTAGATTACAGGAATAATGCTAACTATGGCTACACCTTC. Translating gives CASSLDYRNNANYGYTF.

V and J are TRBV5-1 and TRBJ1-1; no reliable D call. CDR1 and CDR2 from the germline V gene are SGHRS and YFSETQ. CDR3 size: 16 residues. The ends were cut back, 0 bases at V and 5 bases at J, with 17 bases in the middle. CDR3: CASSLDVTGGGTEAFF. CDR3 sequence (DNA): TGCGCCAGCAGCTTGGACGTGACGGGAGGAGGGACTGAAGCTTTCTTT.

The rearrangement uses TRBV3-1 (or the pseudogene TRBV3-2) and TRBJ2-7, with D hard to call. The CDR3 is 13 amino acids. The germline V gene has CDR1 LGHDT and CDR2 YNNKEL (reference sequence). The V gene lost 1 base and the J gene lost 3 bases, with 7 bases spanning the gap. The DNA of the CDR3 is TGTGCCAGCAGCCAAGTTTCCTTCTACGAGCAGTACTTC. Protein sequence: CASSQVSFYEQYF.

The chain is built from TRBV5-8 and TRBJ1-5; 7 bases fit TRBD1. V was pared by 3 bases and J by 1 base, with 13 bases of the junction left unmatched. This CDR3 has 18 amino acids. From germline, CDR1 is SGHTS and CDR2 YDEGEE. DNA of the CDR3: TGTGCCAGCAGCTCTTGGGTTAGGGGGCGTAGGAGCAATCAGCCCCAGCATTTT. This sequence encodes CASSSWVRGRRSNQPQHF.

The count of this clone is one. J is TRBJ1-2 and V is TRBV5-4, with no clear D. The CDR3 contains 13 residues. CDR1 and CDR2 (germline): SGHNT, YYREEE (reference sequence). V was pared by 1 base and J by 5 bases, with 9 bases between. CDR3 nucleotide sequence: TGTGCCAGCAGCTTGACCGAGGATTATGGCTACACCTTC. It specifies CASSLTEDYGYTF.

This clone was observed a few times. The V and J genes are TRBV6-5 and TRBJ1-2; 7 bases are shared with TRBD1. The V gene's germline CDR1 is MNHEY and CDR2 SVGAGI. The V gene end was trimmed by 2 bases and the J gene end by 0 bases; junction bases not matched to a gene: 6. The CDR3 extends over 16 amino acids. CDR3 region: CASSYHTGTANYGYTF. In DNA form, the CDR3 reads TGTGCCAGCAGTTACCACACCGGGACAGCTAACTATGGCTACACCTTC.

The chain carries TRBV5-1 and TRBJ2-3, with 15 nucleotides matching TRBD2. V lost 2 bases and J lost 2; bases outside the gene matches: 9. The germline gives CDR1 SGHRS, CDR2 YFSETQ. This CDR3 has 19 residues. The CDR3 protein is CASSFIGTSGGLITDTQYF. The CDR3 region has the DNA TGCGCCAGCAGCTTTATTGGGACTAGCGGGGGGCTGATCACAGATACGCAGTATTTT.